This TCR beta chain appears in the sequencing data of a study of blood T cell repertoires in COVID-19. Authors' processing steps: Cell counts per sample came from amplifying reference gene primers. Only in-frame clones appear in the TCRdb table, and some are missing; sequencing was by immunoSEQ multiplex PCR. V, J and clone size reflect that table, while D and trimming were determined from the DNA. This sample has under 300,000 clones, with 65% to 85% found just once. V was pared by 7 bases and J by 4 bases, with 9 bases of the junction left unmatched. The CDR3 runs to 15 residues. From germline, CDR1 is SGHRS and CDR2 YFSETQ.

Sequencing was done on a sample of peripheral blood. This chain joins TRBV5-1 and TRBJ2-5; 11 bases are a match to TRBD1. This sequence was found in an elderly man with acute or convalescent COVID-19. CDR3 protein: CASRWGTGGSETQYF. The CDR3 nucleotides read TGCGCCAGCCGGTGGGGGACAGGGGGTTCAGAGACCCAGTACTTC.